These 16 T cell receptor beta chains originate from one sample sequenced in a study of T cells in Graves' hyperthyroidism and ophthalmopathy. Regions amplified from RNA transcripts were the TCR beta CDR3 regions. First-round RT-PCR of the TCR CDR3 relied on the HTBI primer set. TCRdb recomputed calls from the multiplex PCR reads with MiXCR, one row per CDR3 protein. The sample holds some 510,000 distinct CDR3 sequences, just over 45% seen once. The source material was peripheral blood or thyroid tissue (not recorded which). These receptor sequences come from a woman younger than 30 with Graves' hyperthyroidism.

Here the CDR3 DNA reads TGCGCCAGCAGCTTGAGCAGGGGCCAGACCCAGTACTTC. Translating gives CASSLSRGQTQYF. The rearrangement links TRBV5-1 to TRBJ2-5; a possible D gene is TRBD1 (6 bases). The CDR3 spans 13 residues. Between the trimmed V and J ends, which lost 1 base and 6 bases, there was a span of 10 bases. Per the germline V gene, CDR1 is SGHRS and CDR2 is YFSETQ.

This clonotype was counted at least ten times. This chain uses TRBV7-2 with TRBJ1-5, with no clear D. V was pared by 5 bases and J by 6 bases, with 14 bases between. Per the germline V gene, CDR1 is SGHTA and CDR2 is FQGNSA. The CDR3 contains 14 residues. As DNA, the CDR3 is TGTGCCAGCAGCCTCGGGCGTGGAGGTCAGCCCCAGCATTTT. Encoded protein: CASSLGRGGQPQHF.

Ten or more counts support this clonotype. J is TRBJ2-7 and V is TRBV20-1; D call uncertain. V gave up 0 bases and J gave up 6 bases, with 12 bases separating them. Germline V gene sequence: CDR1 DFQATT, CDR2 SNEGSKA (reference sequence). This CDR3 is 13 amino acids long. The CDR3 loop reads CSARDPSGGEQYF. The CDR3 bases are TGCAGTGCTAGAGACCCCTCGGGCGGCGAGCAGTACTTC.

V gene TRBV7-9 combines with J gene TRBJ1-2, with 7 bases aligning to TRBD1. V trimming: 5 bases; J trimming: 0 bases; junction bases outside the gene matches: 6. There are 15 residues in the CDR3. CDR1 SEHNR and CDR2 FQNEAQ come from the germline V gene (reference sequence). The CDR3 sequence is CASSPRQGPNYGYTF. The CDR3 coding sequence is TGTGCCAGCAGCCCCCGACAGGGTCCTAACTATGGCTACACCTTC.

Details on this clonotype: At one end, the junction sequence differs from germline, possibly due to a read error. The rearrangement uses TRBV7-3 and TRBJ1-1, with D hard to call. The CDR3 is made up of 14 amino acids. CDR1 and CDR2 (germline): SGHTA, FQGTGA. The CDR3 bases are TGTGCCAGCAGCTTAAGGTTGAGTTGGACTGAAACTTTCTTT. Residues: CASSLRLSWTETFF.

The table lists this clonotype with many counts. This chain uses TRBV7-9 with TRBJ1-4; D might be TRBD1 (5 bases). This CDR3 contains 15 residues. The V and J ends lost 1 base and 8 bases respectively, with 14 bases between them. The germline CDR1 and CDR2 sequences are SEHNR and FQNEAQ (reference sequence). CDR3 amino acids: CASSLDPQGREKLFF. CDR3 sequence (DNA): TGTGCCAGCAGCTTAGATCCGCAGGGAAGGGAAAAACTGTTTTTT. The entire variable domain, with the rest obtained from reference TRBV7-9 and TRBJ1-4, is as follows: DTGVSQNPRHKITKRGQNVTFRCDPISEHNRLYWYRQTLGQGPEFLTYFQNEAQLEKSRLLSDRFSAERPKGSFSTLEIQRTEQGDSAMYLCASSLDPQGREKLFFGSGTQLSVL.

This clonotype was counted many times. The rearrangement joins TRBV29-1 to TRBJ2-5; 8 positions match TRBD1. V lost 3 bases and J lost 5; bases outside the gene matches: 2. This CDR3 region has 12 residues. The germline gives CDR1 SQVTM, CDR2 ANQGSEA. This CDR3 reads CSVDRGLETQYF. In nucleotides, the CDR3 is TGCAGCGTTGACAGGGGGCTGGAGACCCAGTACTTC.

On this clonotype: A read error may account for a junction end that differs from germline. This sequence joins TRBV7-8 and TRBJ1-4; D might be TRBD1 (5 bases). The CDR3 spans 15 residues. Per germline, CDR1 SGHVS and CDR2 FQNEAQ. CDR3 sequence (DNA): TGCGCCAGCAGCCAGACCGCCAGGGAGGGTGAAAAACTGTTTTTT. It is translated as CASSQTAREGEKLFF.

The V call is TRBV24-1, the J call TRBJ1-2; 7 bases fit TRBD1. The germline V gene has CDR1 KGHDR and CDR2 SFDVKD. CDR3 length: 14 residues. V dropped 11 bases and J dropped 3; count of bases not matched to a gene: 11. The CDR3 nucleotides are TGTGCCAGCAGGCCCGGACAGGAATACTATGGCTACACCTTC. Its translation is CASRPGQEYYGYTF.

This chain uses TRBV14 with TRBJ1-1; no reliable D call. Germline V gives CDR1 SGHDN, CDR2 FVKESK. This CDR3 contains 14 residues. V lost 0 bases, J lost 1 base, and 6 bases lay in between. The CDR3 DNA sequence: TGTGCCAGCAGCCAAGATCCAACGAACACTGAAGCTTTCTTT. It encodes CASSQDPTNTEAFF.

The V call is TRBV19, the J call TRBJ1-6, with 9 bases matching TRBD1. The trim removed 6 bases at V and 6 bases at J, leaving 6 bases unmatched. Germline V gene lookup returns CDR1 LNHDA and CDR2 SQIVND (reference sequence). There are 15 residues in the CDR3. CDR3 in DNA: TGTGCCAGTAGAAGCACAGGGGGCGGTAATTCACCCCTCCACTTT. It is translated as CASRSTGGGNSPLHF.

The chain combines TRBV25-1 with TRBJ2-7; either TRBD1 or TRBD2 may supply D (6 bases each). V was shortened by 4 bases and J by 6 bases, with 25 bases between the two germline ends. The CDR3 contains 17 residues. Germline CDR1 and CDR2: MGHDK and SYGVNS. This chain's CDR3 is CASSVPRSSPGAGEQYF. Written as DNA, the CDR3 is TGTGCCAGCAGTGTCCCAAGGTCCTCCCCGGGGGCCGGCGAGCAGTACTTC.

V usage is TRBV4-1 and J usage is TRBJ1-1, with D maybe TRBD1 (5 bases). Germline V CDR1 and CDR2: MGHRA, YSYEKL. The CDR3 is 15 residues long. V dropped 4 bases and J dropped 1 base, with 13 bases sitting between them. Here the CDR3 DNA reads TGCGCCAGCAGCCCCTCGGACGGGGCGAACACTGAAGCTTTCTTT. Its translation: CASSPSDGANTEAFF.

At least ten counts were recorded for this clonotype. Written as DNA, the CDR3 is TGTGCCAGCAGCTTAAAAAGAGGTGGGGGAGAGACCCAGTACTTC. This translates into CASSLKRGGGETQYF. V is TRBV7-3 and J is TRBJ2-5; D is tentatively TRBD1 or TRBD2 (5 bases each). The V end was cut by 1 base, the J end by 4 bases, with 13 bases between. This CDR3 spans 15 amino acids. The germline V gene encodes CDR1 SGHTA and CDR2 FQGTGA.

CDR3 loop: CAWGRGLGAEDYGYTF. The CDR3 nucleotides are TGTGCCTGGGGTAGGGGATTAGGGGCCGAGGACTATGGCTACACCTTC. The chain recombines TRBV7-9 with TRBJ1-2; tentatively, D is TRBD1 (5 bases). The CDR3 is 16 residues long. Trimming took off 11 bases at V and 3 bases at J, with 25 bases between the two ends. In germline, CDR1 is SEHNR, CDR2 FQNEAQ (reference sequence).

About this clonotype itself: Without the conserved terminal phenylalanine or tryptophan, this CDR3 likely stems from a read error. Because the CDR3's place on the DNA is in doubt, the DNA is left out and the CDR3 is given as listed by TCRdb. The chain employs TRBV10-2 and TRBJ2-5; TRBD1 is the table's D call, not checked against the DNA. The CDR3 contains 8 residues when both ends are counted. Germline V gene data show CDR1 as WSHSY and CDR2 as SAAADI. CDR3 sequence: CASMEQGI.